This T cell receptor beta chain stems from a study of T cells in localized non-small cell lung cancer. Study findings and constraints: Uninvolved adjacent lung, not tumor, had the highest T cell clonality. Median around 54 top-100 tumor clones were shared with paired adjacent lung. With higher T cell density in blood came longer overall survival.

Deletions cut 2 bases from V and 1 base from J, with 12 bases between. Germline values: CDR1 MNHNS, CDR2 SASEGT. The length of the CDR3 is 15 residues. As regards this clone: As yet, its antigen is unknown.

Sequencing used immunoSEQ multiplex PCR; TCRdb keeps in-frame clones, though not all of them. The sample comprises under 65,000 clones, about 85% of which are singletons, and about 20% rests with the top ten. The receptor's source is a female donor aged 60 or older with stage II squamous cell lung carcinoma. The sample consisted of peripheral blood, taken before any cancer treatment. The genes are TRBV6-1 and TRBJ2-7, with D perhaps being TRBD1 or TRBD2 (5 bases each). The chain's CDR3 is CASSERAGRSYEQYF. The CDR3 nucleotides are TGTGCCAGCAGTGAAAGGGCAGGGAGATCCTACGAGCAGTACTTC.